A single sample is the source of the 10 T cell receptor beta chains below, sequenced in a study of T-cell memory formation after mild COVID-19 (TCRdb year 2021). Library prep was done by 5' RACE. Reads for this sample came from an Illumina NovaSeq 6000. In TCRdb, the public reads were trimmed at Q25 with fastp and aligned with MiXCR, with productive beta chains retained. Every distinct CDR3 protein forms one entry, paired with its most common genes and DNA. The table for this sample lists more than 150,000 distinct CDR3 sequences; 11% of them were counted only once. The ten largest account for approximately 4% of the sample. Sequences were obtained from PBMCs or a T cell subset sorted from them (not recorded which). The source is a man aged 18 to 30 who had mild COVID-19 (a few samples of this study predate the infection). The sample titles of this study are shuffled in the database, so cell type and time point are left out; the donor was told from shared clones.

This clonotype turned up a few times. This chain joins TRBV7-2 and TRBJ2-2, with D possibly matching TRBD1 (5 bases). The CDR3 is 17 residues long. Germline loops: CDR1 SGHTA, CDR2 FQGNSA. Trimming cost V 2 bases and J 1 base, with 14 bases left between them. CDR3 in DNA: TGTGCCAGCAGCTTATACGTTCGGACATTGAACACCGGGGAGCTGTTTTTT. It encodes CASSLYVRTLNTGELFF. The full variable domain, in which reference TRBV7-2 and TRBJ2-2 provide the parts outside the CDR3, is GAGVSQSPSNKVTEKGKDVELRCDPISGHTALYWYRQSLGQGLEFLIYFQGNSAPDKSGLPSDRFSAERTGGSVSTLTIQRTQQEDSAVYLCASSLYVRTLNTGELFFGEGSRLTVL.

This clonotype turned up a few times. The CDR3 nucleotides read TGCGCCAGCAGTTTCGCCGGGACAGGGACCGGGGAGCTGTTTTTT. Protein sequence: CASSFAGTGTGELFF. This chain uses TRBV5-1 with TRBJ2-2; 9 nucleotides match TRBD1. Unmatched junction bases numbered 7, after V lost 5 bases and J lost 5 bases. This CDR3 spans 15 amino acids. The germline V gene encodes CDR1 SGHRS and CDR2 YFSETQ.

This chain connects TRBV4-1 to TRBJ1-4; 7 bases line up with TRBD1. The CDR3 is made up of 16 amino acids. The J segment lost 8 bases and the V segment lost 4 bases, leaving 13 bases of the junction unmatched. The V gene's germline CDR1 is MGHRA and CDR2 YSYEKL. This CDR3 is CASSRRQEGADEKLFF. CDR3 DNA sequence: TGCGCCAGCAGCCGTAGACAGGAGGGGGCGGACGAAAAACTGTTTTTT.

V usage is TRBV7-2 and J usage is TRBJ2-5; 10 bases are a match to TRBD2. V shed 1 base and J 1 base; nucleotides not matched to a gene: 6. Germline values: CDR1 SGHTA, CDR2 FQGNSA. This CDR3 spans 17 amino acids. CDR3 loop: CASSLVGVAGGQETQYF. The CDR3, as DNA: TGTGCCAGCAGCTTAGTCGGGGTAGCGGGGGGCCAAGAGACCCAGTACTTC.

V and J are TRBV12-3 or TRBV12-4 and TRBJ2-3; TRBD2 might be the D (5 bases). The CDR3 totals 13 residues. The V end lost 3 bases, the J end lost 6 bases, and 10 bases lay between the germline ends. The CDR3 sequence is CASSFSGSDTQYF. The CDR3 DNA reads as TGTGCCAGCAGTTTCTCGGGGTCCGATACGCAGTATTTT.

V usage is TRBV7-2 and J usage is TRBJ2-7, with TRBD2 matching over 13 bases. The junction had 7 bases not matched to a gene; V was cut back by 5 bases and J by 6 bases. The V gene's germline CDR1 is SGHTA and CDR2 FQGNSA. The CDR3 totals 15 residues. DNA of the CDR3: TGTGCCAGCAGCCCCGGGACTAGCGGGGAGGGCGAGCAGTACTTC. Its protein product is CASSPGTSGEGEQYF.

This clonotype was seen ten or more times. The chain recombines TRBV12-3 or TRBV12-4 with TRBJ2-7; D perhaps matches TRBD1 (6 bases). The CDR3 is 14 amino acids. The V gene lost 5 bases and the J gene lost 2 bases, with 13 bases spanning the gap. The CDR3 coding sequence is TGTGCCAGCAGTCAGGGGCCAGGCGCCTACGAGCAGTACTTC. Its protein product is CASSQGPGAYEQYF.

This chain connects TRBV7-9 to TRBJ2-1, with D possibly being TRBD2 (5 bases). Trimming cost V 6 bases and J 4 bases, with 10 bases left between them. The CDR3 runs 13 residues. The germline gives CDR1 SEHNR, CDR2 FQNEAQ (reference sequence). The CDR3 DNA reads TGTGCCAGCAGTTCCCGGAGGTACAATGAGCAGTTCTTC. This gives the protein CASSSRRYNEQFF. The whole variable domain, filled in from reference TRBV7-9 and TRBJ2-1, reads DTGVSQNPRHKITKRGQNVTFRCDPISEHNRLYWYRQTLGQGPEFLTYFQNEAQLEKSRLLSDRFSAERPKGSFSTLEIQRTEQGDSAMYLCASSSRRYNEQFFGPGTRLTVL.

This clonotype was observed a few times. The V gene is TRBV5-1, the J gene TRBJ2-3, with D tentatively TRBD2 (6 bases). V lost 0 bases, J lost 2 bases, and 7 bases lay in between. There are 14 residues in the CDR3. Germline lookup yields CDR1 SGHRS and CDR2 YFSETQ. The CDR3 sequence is CASSLADYTDTQYF. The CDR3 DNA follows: TGCGCCAGCAGCTTGGCGGACTACACAGATACGCAGTATTTT.

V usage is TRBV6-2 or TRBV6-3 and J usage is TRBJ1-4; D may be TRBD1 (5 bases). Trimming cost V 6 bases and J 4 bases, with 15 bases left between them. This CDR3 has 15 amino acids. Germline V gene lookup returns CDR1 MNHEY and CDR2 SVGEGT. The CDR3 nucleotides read TGTGCCAGCAGACTCCGGGACCTCTATAATGAAAAACTGTTTTTT. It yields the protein CASRLRDLYNEKLFF.